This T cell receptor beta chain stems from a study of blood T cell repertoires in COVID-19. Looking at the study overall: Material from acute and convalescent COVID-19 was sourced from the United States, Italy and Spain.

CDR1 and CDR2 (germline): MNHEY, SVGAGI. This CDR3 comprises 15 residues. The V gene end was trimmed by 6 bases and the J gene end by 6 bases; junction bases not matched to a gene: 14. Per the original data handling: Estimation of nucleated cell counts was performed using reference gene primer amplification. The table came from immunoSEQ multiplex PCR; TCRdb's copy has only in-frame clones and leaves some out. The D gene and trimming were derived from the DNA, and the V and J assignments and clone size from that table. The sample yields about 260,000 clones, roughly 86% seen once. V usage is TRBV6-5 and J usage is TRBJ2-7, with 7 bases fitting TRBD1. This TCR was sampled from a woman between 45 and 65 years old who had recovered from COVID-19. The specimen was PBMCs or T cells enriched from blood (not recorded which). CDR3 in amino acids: CASRDEGGHPAEQYF. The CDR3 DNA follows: TGTGCCAGCAGGGATGAAGGGGGCCACCCCGCCGAGCAGTACTTC.